The clone carrying this T cell receptor beta chain appeared a few times. After template switching added a universal primer site, the resulting cDNA carried unique molecular identifiers. TCRdb re-derived calls from the 5' RACE reads in MiXCR, one entry per CDR3 protein. This repertoire shows 550,000 to 700,000 distinct CDR3 sequences, just under 10% found once; its top ten account for around 3.2%. V was pared by 4 bases and J by 3 bases, with 5 bases of the junction left unmatched. The CDR3 runs 14 residues. Looked up from germline, CDR1 is ENHRY and CDR2 is SYGVKD. The data were obtained in a study of identical twins. This sample also appeared in a second study, on yellow fever vaccine responses in identical twins.

The sequence was collected from a young woman in good health. The V call is TRBV10-3, the J call TRBJ2-7, with 8 bases that match TRBD1. Sequenced input: PBMCs. The CDR3 DNA sequence: TGTGCCATCAGTGGCAGGGGGCCCGACTACGAGCAGTACTTC. It encodes CAISGRGPDYEQYF.